The entry below describes one T cell receptor beta chain. There were TCR beta CDR3 regions amplified from RNA transcripts. In the first-round RT-PCR of the TCR CDR3, the HTBI primer set was used. TCRdb itself ran the multiplex PCR reads through MiXCR, one entry per CDR3 protein. The table has roughly 380,000 distinct CDR3 sequences, about 14% seen once. The data derive from a study of T cells in Graves' hyperthyroidism and ophthalmopathy. This CDR3 comprises 17 residues. V shed 2 bases, J shed 1 base, and the junction held 4 bases outside the gene matches. CDR1 is MNHEY and CDR2 is SVGAGI in the germline V gene.

The sample comprised blood. The V call is TRBV6-5, the J call TRBJ2-6; TRBD2 aligns across 8 bases. The sequence was collected from a young man with Graves' hyperthyroidism that later progressed to Graves' ophthalmopathy. This CDR3 reads CASSYSGGWSGANVLTF. The CDR3 DNA reads as TGTGCCAGCAGTTACAGCGGGGGCTGGTCTGGGGCCAACGTCCTGACTTTC.